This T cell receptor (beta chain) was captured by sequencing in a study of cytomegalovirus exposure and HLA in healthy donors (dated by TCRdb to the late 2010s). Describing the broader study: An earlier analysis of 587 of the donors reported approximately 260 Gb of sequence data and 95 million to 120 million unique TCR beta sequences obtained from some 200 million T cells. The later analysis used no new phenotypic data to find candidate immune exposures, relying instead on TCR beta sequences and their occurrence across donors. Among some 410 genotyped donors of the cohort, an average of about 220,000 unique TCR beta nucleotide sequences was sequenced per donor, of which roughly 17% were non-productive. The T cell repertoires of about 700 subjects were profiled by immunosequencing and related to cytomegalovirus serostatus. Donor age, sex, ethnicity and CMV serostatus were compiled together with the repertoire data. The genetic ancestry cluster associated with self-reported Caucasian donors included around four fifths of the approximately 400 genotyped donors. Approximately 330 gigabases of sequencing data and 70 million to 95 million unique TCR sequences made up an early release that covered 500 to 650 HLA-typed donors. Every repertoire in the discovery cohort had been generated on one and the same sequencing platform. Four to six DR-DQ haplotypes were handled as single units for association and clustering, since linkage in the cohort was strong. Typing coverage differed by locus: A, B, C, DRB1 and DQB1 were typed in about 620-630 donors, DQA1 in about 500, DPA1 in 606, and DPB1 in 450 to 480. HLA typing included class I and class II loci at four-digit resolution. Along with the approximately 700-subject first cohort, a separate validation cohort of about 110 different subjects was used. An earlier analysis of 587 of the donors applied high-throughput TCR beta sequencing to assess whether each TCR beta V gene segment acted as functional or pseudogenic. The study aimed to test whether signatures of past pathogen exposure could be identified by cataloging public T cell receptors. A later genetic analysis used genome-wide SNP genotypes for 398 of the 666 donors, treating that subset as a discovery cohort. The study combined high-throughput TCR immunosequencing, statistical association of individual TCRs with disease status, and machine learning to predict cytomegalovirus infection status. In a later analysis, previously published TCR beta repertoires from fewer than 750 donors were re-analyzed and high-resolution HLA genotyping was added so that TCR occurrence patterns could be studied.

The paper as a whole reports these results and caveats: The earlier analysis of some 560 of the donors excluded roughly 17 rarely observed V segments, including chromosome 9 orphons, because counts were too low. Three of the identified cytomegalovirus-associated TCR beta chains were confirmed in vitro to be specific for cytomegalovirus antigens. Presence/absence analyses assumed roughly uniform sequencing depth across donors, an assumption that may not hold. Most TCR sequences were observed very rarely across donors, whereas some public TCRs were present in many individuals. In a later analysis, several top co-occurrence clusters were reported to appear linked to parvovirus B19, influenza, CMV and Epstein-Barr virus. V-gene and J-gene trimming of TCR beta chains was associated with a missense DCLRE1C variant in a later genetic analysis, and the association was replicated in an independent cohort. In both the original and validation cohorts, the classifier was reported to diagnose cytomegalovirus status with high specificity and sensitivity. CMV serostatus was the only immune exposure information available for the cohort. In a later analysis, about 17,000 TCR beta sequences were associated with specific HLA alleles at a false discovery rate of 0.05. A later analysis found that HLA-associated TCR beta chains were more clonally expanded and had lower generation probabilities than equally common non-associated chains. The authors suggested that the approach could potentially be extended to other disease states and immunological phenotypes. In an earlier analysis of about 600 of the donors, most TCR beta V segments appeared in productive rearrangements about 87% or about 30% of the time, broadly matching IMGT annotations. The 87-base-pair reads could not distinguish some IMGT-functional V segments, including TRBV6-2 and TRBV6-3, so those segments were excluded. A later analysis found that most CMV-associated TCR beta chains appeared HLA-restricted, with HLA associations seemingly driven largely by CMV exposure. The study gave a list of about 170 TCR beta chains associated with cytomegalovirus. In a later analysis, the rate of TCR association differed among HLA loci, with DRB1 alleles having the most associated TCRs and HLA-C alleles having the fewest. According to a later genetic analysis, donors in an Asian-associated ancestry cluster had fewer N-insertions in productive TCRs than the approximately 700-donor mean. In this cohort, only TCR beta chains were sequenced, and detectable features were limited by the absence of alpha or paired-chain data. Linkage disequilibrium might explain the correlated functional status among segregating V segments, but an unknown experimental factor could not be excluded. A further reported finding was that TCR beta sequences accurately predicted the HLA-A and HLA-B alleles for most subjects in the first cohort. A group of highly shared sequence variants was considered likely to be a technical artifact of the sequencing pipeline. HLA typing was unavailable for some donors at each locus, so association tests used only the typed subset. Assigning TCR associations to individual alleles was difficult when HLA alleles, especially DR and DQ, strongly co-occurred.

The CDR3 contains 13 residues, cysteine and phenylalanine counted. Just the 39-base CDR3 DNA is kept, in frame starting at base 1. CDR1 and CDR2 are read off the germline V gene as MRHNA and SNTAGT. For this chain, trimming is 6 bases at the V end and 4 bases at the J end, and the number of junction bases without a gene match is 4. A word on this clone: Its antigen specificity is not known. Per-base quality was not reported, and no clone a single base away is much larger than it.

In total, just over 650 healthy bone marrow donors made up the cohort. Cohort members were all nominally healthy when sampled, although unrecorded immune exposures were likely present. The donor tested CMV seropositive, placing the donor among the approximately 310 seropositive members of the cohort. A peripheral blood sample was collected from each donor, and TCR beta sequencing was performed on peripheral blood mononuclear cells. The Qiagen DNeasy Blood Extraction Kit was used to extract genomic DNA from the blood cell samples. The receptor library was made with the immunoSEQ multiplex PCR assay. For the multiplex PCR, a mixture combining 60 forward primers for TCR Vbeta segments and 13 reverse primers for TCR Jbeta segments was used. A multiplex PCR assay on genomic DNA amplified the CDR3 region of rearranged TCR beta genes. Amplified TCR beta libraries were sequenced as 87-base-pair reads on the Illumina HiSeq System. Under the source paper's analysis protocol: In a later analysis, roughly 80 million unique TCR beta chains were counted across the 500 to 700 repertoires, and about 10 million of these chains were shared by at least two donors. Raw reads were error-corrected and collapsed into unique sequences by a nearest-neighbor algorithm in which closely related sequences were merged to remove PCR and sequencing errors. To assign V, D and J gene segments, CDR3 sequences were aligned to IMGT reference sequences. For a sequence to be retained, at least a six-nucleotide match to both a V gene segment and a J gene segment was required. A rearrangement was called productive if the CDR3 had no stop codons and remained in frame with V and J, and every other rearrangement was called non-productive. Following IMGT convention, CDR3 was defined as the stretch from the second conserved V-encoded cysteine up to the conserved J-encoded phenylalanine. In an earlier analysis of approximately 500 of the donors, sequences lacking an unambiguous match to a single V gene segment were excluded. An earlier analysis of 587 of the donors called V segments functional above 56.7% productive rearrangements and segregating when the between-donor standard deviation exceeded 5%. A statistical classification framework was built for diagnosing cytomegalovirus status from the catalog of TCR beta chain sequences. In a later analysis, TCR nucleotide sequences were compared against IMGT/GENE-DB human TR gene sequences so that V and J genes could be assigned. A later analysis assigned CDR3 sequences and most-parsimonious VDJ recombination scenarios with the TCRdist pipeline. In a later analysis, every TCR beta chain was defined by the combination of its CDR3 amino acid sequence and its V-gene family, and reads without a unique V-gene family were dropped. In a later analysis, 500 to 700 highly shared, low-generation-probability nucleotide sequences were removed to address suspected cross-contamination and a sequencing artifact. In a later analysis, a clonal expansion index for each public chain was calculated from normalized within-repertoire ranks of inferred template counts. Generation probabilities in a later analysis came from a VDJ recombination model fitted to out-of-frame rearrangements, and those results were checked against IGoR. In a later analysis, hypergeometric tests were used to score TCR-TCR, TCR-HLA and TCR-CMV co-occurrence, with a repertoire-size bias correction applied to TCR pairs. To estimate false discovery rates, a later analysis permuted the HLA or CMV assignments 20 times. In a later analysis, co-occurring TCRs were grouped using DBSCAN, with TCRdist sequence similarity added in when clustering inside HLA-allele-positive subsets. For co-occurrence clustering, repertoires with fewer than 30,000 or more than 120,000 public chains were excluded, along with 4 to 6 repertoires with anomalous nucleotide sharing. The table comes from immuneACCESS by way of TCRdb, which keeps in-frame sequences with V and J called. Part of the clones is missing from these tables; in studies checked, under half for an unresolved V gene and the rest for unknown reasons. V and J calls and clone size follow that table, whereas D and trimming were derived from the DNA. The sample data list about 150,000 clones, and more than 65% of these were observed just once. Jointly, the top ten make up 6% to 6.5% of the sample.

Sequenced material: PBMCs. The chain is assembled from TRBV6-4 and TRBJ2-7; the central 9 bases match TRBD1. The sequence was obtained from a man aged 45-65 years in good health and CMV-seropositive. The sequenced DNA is TGTGCCAGCAGCACAGGGGGCGGATACGAGCAGTACTTC. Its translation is CASSTGGGYEQYF.